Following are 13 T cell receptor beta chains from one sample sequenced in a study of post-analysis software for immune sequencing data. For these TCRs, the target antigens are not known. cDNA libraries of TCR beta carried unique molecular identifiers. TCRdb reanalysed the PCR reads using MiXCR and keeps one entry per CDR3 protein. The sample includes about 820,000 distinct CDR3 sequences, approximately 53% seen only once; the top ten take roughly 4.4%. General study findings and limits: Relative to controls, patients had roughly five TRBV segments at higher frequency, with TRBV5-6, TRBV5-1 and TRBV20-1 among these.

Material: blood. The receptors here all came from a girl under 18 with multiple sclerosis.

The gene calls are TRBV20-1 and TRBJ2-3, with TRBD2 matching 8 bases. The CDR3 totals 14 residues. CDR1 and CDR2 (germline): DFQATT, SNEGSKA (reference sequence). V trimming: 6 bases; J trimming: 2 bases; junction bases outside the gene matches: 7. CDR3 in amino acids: CSAELAEPTDTQYF. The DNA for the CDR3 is TGCAGTGCGGAACTAGCGGAGCCCACAGATACGCAGTATTTT.

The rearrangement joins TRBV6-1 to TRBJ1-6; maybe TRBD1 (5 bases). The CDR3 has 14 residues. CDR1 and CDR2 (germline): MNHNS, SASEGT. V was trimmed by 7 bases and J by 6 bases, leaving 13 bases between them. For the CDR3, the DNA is TGTGCCAGCACCGGCGGGGGTTTTAATTCACCCCTCCACTTT. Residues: CASTGGGFNSPLHF.

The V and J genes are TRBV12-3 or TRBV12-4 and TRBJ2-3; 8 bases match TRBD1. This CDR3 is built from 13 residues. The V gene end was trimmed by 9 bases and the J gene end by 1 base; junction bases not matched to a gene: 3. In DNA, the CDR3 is TGTGCCAGGACGGACAGGGGCACAGATACGCAGTATTTT. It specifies CARTDRGTDTQYF.

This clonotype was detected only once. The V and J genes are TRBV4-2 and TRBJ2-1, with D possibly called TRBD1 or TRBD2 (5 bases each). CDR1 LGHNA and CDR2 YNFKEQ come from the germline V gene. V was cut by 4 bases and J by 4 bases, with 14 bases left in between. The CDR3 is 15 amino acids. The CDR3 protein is CASSPGAADYNEQFF. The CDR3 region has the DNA TGTGCCAGCAGCCCCGGGGCGGCTGATTACAATGAGCAGTTCTTC.

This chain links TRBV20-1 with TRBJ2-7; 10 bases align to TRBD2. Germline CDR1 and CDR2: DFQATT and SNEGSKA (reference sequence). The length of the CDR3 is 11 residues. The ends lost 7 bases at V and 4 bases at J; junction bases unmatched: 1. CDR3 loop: CSVSGRYEQYF. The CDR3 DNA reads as TGCAGTGTTAGCGGGAGGTACGAGCAGTACTTC.

The CDR3 loop reads CASSPVMTVAADSPLHF. The CDR3, as DNA: TGTGCCAGCTCCCCGGTTATGACCGTTGCAGCCGATTCACCCCTCCACTTT. The chain joins TRBV18 to TRBJ1-6; D is undetermined. V lost 6 bases to trimming and J lost 8 bases, with 23 bases between them. The CDR3 covers 17 residues. Per the germline V gene, CDR1 is KGHSH and CDR2 is LQKENI.

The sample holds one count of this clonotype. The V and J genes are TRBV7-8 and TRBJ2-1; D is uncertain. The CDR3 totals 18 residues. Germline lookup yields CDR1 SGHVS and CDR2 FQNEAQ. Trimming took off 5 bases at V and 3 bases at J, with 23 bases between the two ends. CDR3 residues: CASSLRSYPRGSYNEQFF. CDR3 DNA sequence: TGTGCCAGCAGCCTCCGTTCCTATCCCAGAGGTAGCTACAATGAGCAGTTCTTC.

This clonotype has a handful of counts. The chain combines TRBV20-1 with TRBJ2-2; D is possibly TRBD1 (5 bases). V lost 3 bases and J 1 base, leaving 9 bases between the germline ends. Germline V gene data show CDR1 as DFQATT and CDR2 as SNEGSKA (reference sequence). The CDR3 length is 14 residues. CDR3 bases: TGCAGTGCTAGGGGAACAGGGAACACCGGGGAGCTGTTTTTT. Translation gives CSARGTGNTGELFF.

The CDR3 loop reads CASSLAPVAMNTEAFF. The CDR3 DNA reads TGTGCCAGCAGCTTAGCGCCGGTGGCGATGAACACTGAAGCTTTCTTT. The chain recombines TRBV7-2 with TRBJ1-1; D unresolved. Germline CDR1 is SGHTA and CDR2 is FQGNSA. This CDR3 region has 16 residues. The V gene lost 0 bases and the J gene lost 0 bases, with 11 bases spanning the gap. The variable domain in full, completed from reference TRBV7-2 and TRBJ1-1, reads GAGVSQSPSNKVTEKGKDVELRCDPISGHTALYWYRQSLGQGLEFLIYFQGNSAPDKSGLPSDRFSAERTGGSVSTLTIQRTQQEDSAVYLCASSLAPVAMNTEAFFGQGTRLTVV.

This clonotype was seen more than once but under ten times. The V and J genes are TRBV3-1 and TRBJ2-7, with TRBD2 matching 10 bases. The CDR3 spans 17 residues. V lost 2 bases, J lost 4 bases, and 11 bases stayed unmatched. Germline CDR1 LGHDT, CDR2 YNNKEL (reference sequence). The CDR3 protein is CASSQFLAGDRVYEQYF. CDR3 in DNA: TGTGCCAGCAGCCAATTCCTAGCGGGGGATCGCGTTTACGAGCAGTACTTC.

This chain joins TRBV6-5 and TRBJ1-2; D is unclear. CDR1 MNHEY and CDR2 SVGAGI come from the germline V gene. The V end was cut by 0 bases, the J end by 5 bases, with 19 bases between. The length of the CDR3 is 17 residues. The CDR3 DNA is TGTGCCAGCAGTTACTCCCAACTCGGGTCGTCGAGTTATGGCTACACCTTC. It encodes CASSYSQLGSSSYGYTF.

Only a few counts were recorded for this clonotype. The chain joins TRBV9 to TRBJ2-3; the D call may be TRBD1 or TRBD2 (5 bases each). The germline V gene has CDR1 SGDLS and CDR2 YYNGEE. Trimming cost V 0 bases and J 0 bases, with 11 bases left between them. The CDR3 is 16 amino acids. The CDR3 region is CASSVGDGTSTDTQYF. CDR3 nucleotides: TGTGCCAGCAGCGTAGGGGACGGTACTAGCACAGATACGCAGTATTTT. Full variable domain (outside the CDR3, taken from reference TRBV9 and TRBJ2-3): DSGVTQTPKHLITATGQRVTLRCSPRSGDLSVYWYQQSLDQGLQFLIQYYNGEERAKGNILERFSAQQFPDLHSELNLSSLELGDSALYFCASSVGDGTSTDTQYFGPGTRLTVL.

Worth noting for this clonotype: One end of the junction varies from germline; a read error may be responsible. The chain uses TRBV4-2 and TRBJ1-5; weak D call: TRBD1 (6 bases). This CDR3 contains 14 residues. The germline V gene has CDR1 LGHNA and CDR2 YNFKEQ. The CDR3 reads CASSHPGGGQPRHF. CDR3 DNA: TGTGCCAGCAGCCATCCCGGAGGGGGTCAGCCCCGGCATTTT.